This T cell receptor (beta chain) comes out of a study of cytomegalovirus exposure and HLA in healthy donors. The method was immunoSEQ multiplex PCR; TCRdb's version includes in-frame clones alone and lacks a portion of them. This table has some 110,000 clones, 86% appearing once. V was cut by 4 bases and J by 1 base, with 11 bases left in between. This CDR3 region has 14 residues. Germline V gene lookup returns CDR1 SGHNT and CDR2 YYREEE (reference sequence). Broader study findings: Cytomegalovirus-associated TCR beta chains were listed, numbering roughly 150. The tendency of first-cohort TCR clusters to co-occur in the roughly 130 validation repertoires was the finding of a later analysis.

Points on this clone: Its antigen is unidentified.

The chain combines TRBV5-4 with TRBJ1-1; D is uncertain. The source is a man aged 18-30 years in good health and CMV-seronegative. The source material was PBMCs. Here the CDR3 DNA reads TGTGCCAGCAGCCCGGGCGGGCCGAACACTGAAGCTTTCTTT. Translation: CASSPGGPNTEAFF.